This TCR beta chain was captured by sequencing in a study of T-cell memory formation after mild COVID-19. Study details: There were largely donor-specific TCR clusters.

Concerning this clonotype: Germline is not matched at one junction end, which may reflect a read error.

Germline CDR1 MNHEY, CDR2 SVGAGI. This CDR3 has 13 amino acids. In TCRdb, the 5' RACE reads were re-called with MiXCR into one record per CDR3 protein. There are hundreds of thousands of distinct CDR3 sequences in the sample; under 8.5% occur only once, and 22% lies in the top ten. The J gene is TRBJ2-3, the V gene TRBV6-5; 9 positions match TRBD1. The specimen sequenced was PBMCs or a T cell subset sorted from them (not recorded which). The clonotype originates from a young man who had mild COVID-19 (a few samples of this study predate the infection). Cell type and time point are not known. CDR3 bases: TGTGCCAGCAGTACGCAACAGGGGGCGGATTTGTTTTTT. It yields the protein CASSTQQGADLFF.